The 27 T cell receptor beta chains presented below share a single source sample, sequenced in a study of T cells in Graves' hyperthyroidism and ophthalmopathy. The TCR beta CDR3 regions underwent amplification using RNA transcripts as the source. A first-round RT-PCR of the TCR CDR3 used the HTBI primer set. TCRdb used MiXCR to reprocess the multiplex PCR reads, holding one entry per CDR3 protein. The repertoire includes about 600,000 distinct CDR3 sequences, about a sixth of them detected once, and 3% to 4% sits in the top ten. The sequencing sample was made of blood. Source of these receptors: a woman in her thirties or forties with Graves' ophthalmopathy.

This clonotype was counted ten times or more. The chain joins TRBV3-1 to TRBJ2-7; the D gene is possibly TRBD1 (6 bases). The CDR3 has 13 amino acids. Germline V gives CDR1 LGHDT, CDR2 YNNKEL (reference sequence). The ends were cut back, 2 bases at V and 4 bases at J, with 9 bases in the middle. The CDR3 region has the DNA TGTGCCAGCAGCCAAATCCAGGGGTACGAGCAGTACTTC. Encoded protein: CASSQIQGYEQYF.

Only a few counts were recorded for this clonotype. The gene calls are TRBV20-1 and TRBJ2-7; 9 nucleotides match TRBD2. Per the germline V gene, CDR1 is DFQATT and CDR2 is SNEGSKA (reference sequence). With 0 bases clipped from V and 4 bases from J, the junction kept 10 bases outside the gene matches. CDR3 length: 16 residues. Here the CDR3 reads CSARDPRLAEKYEQYF. The CDR3 region has the DNA TGCAGTGCTAGAGATCCGCGACTAGCGGAGAAATACGAGCAGTACTTC.

This clonotype appeared many times. The chain couples TRBV20-1 to TRBJ2-3; the match to TRBD2 covers 11 bases. The CDR3 sequence is 14 residues long. Germline CDR1 reads DFQATT; CDR2 reads SNEGSKA (reference sequence). The CDR3 coding sequence is TGCATGACCGGACTAGCGGGCTACACAGATACGCAGTATTTT. It yields the protein CMTGLAGYTDTQYF.

This clonotype has more than one count but fewer than ten. The chain joins TRBV28 to TRBJ2-7; a weak D match, TRBD1 (7 bases). The V end lost 5 bases, the J end lost 4 bases, and 15 bases lay between the germline ends. The CDR3 consists of 14 residues. From germline, CDR1 is MDHEN and CDR2 SYDVKM. CDR3 in amino acids: CASSTPEGAYEQYF. DNA for the CDR3: TGTGCCAGCAGTACCCCGGAGGGGGCTTACGAGCAGTACTTC.

The chain is built from TRBV5-1 and TRBJ2-2; 9 bases are a match to TRBD1. Trimming cost V 4 bases and J 7 bases; bases outside gene matches: 8. From germline, CDR1 is SGHRS and CDR2 YFSETQ. The CDR3 is 15 amino acids. In nucleotides, the CDR3 is TGCGCCAGCAGCCCCCTACAGGGGGCGGTCGGGGAGCTGTTTTTT. This translates into CASSPLQGAVGELFF.

J is TRBJ2-2 and V is TRBV7-2, with unresolved D. Germline V gene lookup returns CDR1 SGHTA and CDR2 FQGNSA. The length of the CDR3 is 14 residues. V lost 2 bases, J lost 5 bases, and 9 bases lay in between. CDR3 amino acids: CASSLIGVTGELFF. Here the CDR3 DNA reads TGTGCCAGCAGCTTAATTGGGGTTACCGGGGAGCTGTTTTTT.

Concerning this clonotype itself: A much larger clone differs from this one at a single base, so this may be a read error. No conserved phenylalanine or tryptophan is present at the end of the CDR3, so a read error is the likely explanation. The chain couples TRBV6-9 to TRBJ2-1, with 11 nucleotides matching TRBD2. After removal of 4 bases from V and 5 bases from J, the junction contained 4 bases not matched to a gene. The CDR3 runs to 15 residues. Per germline, CDR1 MNHGY and CDR2 SVAAGI. CDR3 in DNA: TGTGCCAGCAGTTTAGCGGGGGGGCCTCACAATGAGCAGTTCTCC. Translated, it gives CASSLAGGPHNEQFS.

In its sample, this clonotype was seen many times. V and J are TRBV6-1 and TRBJ2-7, with 16 bases matching TRBD2. CDR1 is MNHNS and CDR2 is SASEGT in the germline V gene. After removal of 6 bases from V and 6 bases from J, the junction contained 8 bases not matched to a gene. The CDR3 length is 16 residues. CDR3 amino acids: CASRGLAGGPGIEQYF. The CDR3 DNA follows: TGTGCCAGCAGGGGACTAGCGGGAGGGCCAGGCATCGAGCAGTACTTC.

This chain uses TRBV27 with TRBJ2-3, with D perhaps assigned TRBD1 or TRBD2 (6 bases each). The germline V gene has CDR1 MNHEY and CDR2 SMNVEV (reference sequence). The CDR3 runs 16 residues. With 5 bases removed from V and 0 bases from J, the gap between germline ends came to 15 bases. The CDR3: CASSRGRGSSTDTQYF. The CDR3 DNA sequence: TGTGCCAGCAGTCGGGGGCGCGGGTCTAGCACAGATACGCAGTATTTT.

This clonotype showed up many times. The CDR3 DNA sequence: TGCAGTGCTAGTTGGCAGGGGGCTTATACGCAGTATTTT. Its protein is CSASWQGAYTQYF. This chain links TRBV20-1 with TRBJ2-3, with TRBD1 identical over 8 bases. CDR3 length: 13 residues. The germline V gene encodes CDR1 DFQATT and CDR2 SNEGSKA (reference sequence). Unmatched junction bases numbered 6, after V lost 3 bases and J lost 7 bases.

The chain links TRBV10-3 to TRBJ1-2; D unclear. The CDR3 contains 13 residues. Germline V CDR1 and CDR2: ENHRY, SYGVKD. V shed 6 bases and J shed 8 bases, with 16 bases lying between them. The CDR3 coding sequence is TGTGCCATCAGCCTGGACTTGGAAAACGGCTACACCTTC. Its protein is CAISLDLENGYTF.

The chain combines TRBV29-1 with TRBJ2-7; D is undetermined. The V end was cut by 2 bases, the J end by 4 bases, with 12 bases between. CDR3 length: 13 amino acids. Germline CDR1 is SQVTM and CDR2 is ANQGSEA. Here the CDR3 reads CSVENPTTYEQYF. The CDR3 coding sequence is TGCAGCGTTGAAAACCCGACCACTTACGAGCAGTACTTC.

Turning to this clonotype: Sequence at one end of the junction differs from germline and may be a read error. This sequence joins TRBV18 and TRBJ2-7; TRBD2 matches 10 bases. CDR3 length: 15 residues. Per the germline V gene, CDR1 is KGHSH and CDR2 is LQKENI. CDR3 coding DNA: TGTGCCAGCTCGCTCGAAAGCGGGAGGGCCTACAAGCAGTACTTC. It encodes CASSLESGRAYKQYF.

This clonotype has just a few counts. The chain links TRBV6-2 or TRBV6-3 to TRBJ2-5; 10 bases are a match to TRBD2. This CDR3 spans 15 amino acids. Trimming took 6 bases from V and 5 from J; bases not matched to a gene: 9. The germline gives CDR1 MNHEY, CDR2 SVGEGT. The CDR3 spells CASSGLAVLGETQYF. CDR3 in DNA: TGTGCCAGCAGCGGACTAGCGGTGCTGGGGGAGACCCAGTACTTC.

This clonotype showed up just once. This may stem from a read error, because a much larger clone lies one nucleotide away. The rearrangement joins TRBV28 to TRBJ2-1; 8 bases line up with TRBD2. Germline-derived CDR1 and CDR2 are MDHEN and SYDVKM. V was clipped by 3 bases and J by 4 bases; unmatched bases: 5. The length of the CDR3 is 15 residues. The CDR3 sequence: CASSLRGVSYNEQFF. CDR3 in DNA: TGTGCCAGCAGTTTGCGGGGGGTGTCATACAATGAGCAGTTCTTC. The full variable domain, its missing parts supplied by reference TRBV28 and TRBJ2-1, is DVKVTQSSRYLVKRTGEKVFLECVQDMDHENMFWYRQDPGLGLRLIYFSYDVKMKEKGDIPEGYSVSREKKERFSLILESASTNQTSMYLCASSLRGVSYNEQFFGPGTRLTVL.

V and J are TRBV10-3 and TRBJ1-3; TRBD1 agrees at 9 bases. Trimming took 6 bases from V and 0 from J; bases not matched to a gene: 9. Per the germline V gene, CDR1 is ENHRY and CDR2 is SYGVKD. The CDR3 is 17 amino acids. The CDR3 is CAIRSGTGFPSGNTIYF. The CDR3 DNA is TGTGCCATCAGATCCGGGACAGGGTTTCCCTCTGGAAACACCATATATTTT.

This clonotype was detected many times. This chain joins TRBV11-3 and TRBJ2-1; perhaps TRBD1 as D (6 bases). The germline V gene has CDR1 SGHNT and CDR2 YENEEA. The CDR3 sequence is 15 residues long. V lost 1 base and J 2 bases, leaving 9 bases between the germline ends. The CDR3 loop is CASSLGGQTYNEQFF. The CDR3 nucleotides read TGTGCCAGCAGCTTAGGGGGACAAACCTACAATGAGCAGTTCTTC. Combining the CDR3 with reference TRBV11-3 and TRBJ2-1 gives the whole variable domain EAGVVQSPRYKIIEKKQPVAFWCNPISGHNTLYWYLQNLGQGPELLIRYENEEAVDDSQLPKDRFSAERLKGVDSTLKIQPAELGDSAVYLCASSLGGQTYNEQFFGPGTRLTVL.

In the case of this clonotype: This may arise from a read error, as a much more abundant clone is one base away. The chain recombines TRBV29-1 with TRBJ2-3; 9 bases align to TRBD1. The CDR3 sequence is 14 residues long. Germline-derived CDR1 and CDR2 are SQVTM and ANQGSEA. V lost 4 bases to trimming and J lost 7 bases; unmatched junction nucleotides: 9. CDR3 amino acids: CSVVMMDRGNTQYF. Here the CDR3 DNA reads TGCAGCGTTGTAATGATGGACAGGGGAAATACGCAGTATTTT.

Only a few counts were recorded for this clonotype. The chain combines TRBV14 with TRBJ1-2, with D maybe TRBD1 (5 bases). Germline lookup yields CDR1 SGHDN and CDR2 FVKESK. The CDR3 has 16 amino acids. Trimming took 3 bases from V and 6 from J, leaving 20 bases between them. The CDR3 sequence is CASSQEKPRGPDGYTF. Written as DNA, the CDR3 is TGTGCCAGCAGCCAGGAAAAACCACGGGGACCGGATGGCTACACCTTC.

This clonotype has a count of ten or more. In DNA, the CDR3 is TGTGCCTGGAGTGCCGACAGGGGCGAGACCCAGTACTTC. Its protein is CAWSADRGETQYF. The chain uses TRBV30 and TRBJ2-5; 8 bases fit TRBD1. This CDR3 has 13 residues. Germline lookup yields CDR1 GTSNPN and CDR2 SVGIG (reference sequence). The V and J ends lost 1 base and 5 bases, in that order; junction bases with no gene match: 3.

The chain employs TRBV5-1 and TRBJ2-2; D is undetermined. With 4 bases removed from V and 4 bases from J, the gap between germline ends came to 11 bases. This CDR3 contains 14 residues. From germline, CDR1 is SGHRS and CDR2 YFSETQ. CDR3 region: CASSPLVSTGELFF. The CDR3 DNA is TGCGCCAGCAGCCCCTTAGTTAGCACCGGGGAGCTGTTTTTT.

Points on this clonotype: A much larger clone is a single base away; this may be a read error. The CDR3 does not close with the conserved phenylalanine or tryptophan, likely indicating a read error. The chain recombines TRBV11-1 with TRBJ2-2, with 9 nucleotides matching TRBD1. This CDR3 comprises 15 residues. Germline CDR1 SGHAT, CDR2 FQDESV (reference sequence). With 5 bases clipped from V and 4 bases from J, the junction kept 5 bases outside the gene matches. Written as DNA, the CDR3 is TGTGCCAGCAGCCAGGGACAGGGTTCCACCGGGGAGCTGTTTTCT. It yields the protein CASSQGQGSTGELFS.

This clonotype was counted many times. V and J are TRBV7-8 and TRBJ2-5; no definite D call. The germline CDR1 and CDR2 sequences are SGHVS and FQNEAQ. This CDR3 region has 13 residues. V was shortened by 3 bases and J by 2 bases, with 7 bases between the two germline ends. CDR3 sequence (DNA): TGTGCCAGCAGCTTCAATAGTCAAGAGACCCAGTACTTC. Amino acid sequence: CASSFNSQETQYF.

In regard to this clonotype: Just one base apart from a much larger clone, this may be a read error. This chain connects TRBV12-3 or TRBV12-4 to TRBJ1-3; D is possibly TRBD1 (6 bases). CDR3 length equals 15 residues. The CDR3 loop is CAGSSTDRAGNTIYF. CDR3 bases: TGTGCCGGCAGTTCCACGGACAGAGCGGGAAACACCATATATTTT.

This clonotype was observed a few times. The chain couples TRBV5-6 to TRBJ1-6, with D perhaps TRBD1 (5 bases). Germline assignment: CDR1 SGHDT and CDR2 YYEEEE. CDR3 length equals 14 residues. V lost 5 bases and J lost 7, with 13 bases in between. The CDR3 protein is CASSADSLNSPLHF. DNA for the CDR3: TGTGCCAGCAGTGCCGACAGCTTAAATTCACCCCTCCACTTT.

This clonotype has only a few counts. The gene calls are TRBV5-5 and TRBJ2-4; TRBD2 agrees at 9 bases. The germline CDR1 and CDR2 sequences are SGHKS and YYEKEE (reference sequence). Germline trimming cut 0 bases from V and 12 bases from J; bases unmatched to any gene: 10. CDR3 size: 15 residues. CDR3 sequence reads: CASSLALTSGGTQYF. As DNA, the CDR3 is TGTGCCAGCAGCTTGGCCTTGACTAGCGGTGGCACTCAGTACTTC.

This clonotype was observed many times. The chain joins TRBV20-1 to TRBJ1-4; D gene unclear. The germline V gene has CDR1 DFQATT and CDR2 SNEGSKA (reference sequence). The CDR3 covers 13 residues. Trimming pared 3 bases from V and 3 bases from J, leaving 8 bases between. The CDR3 sequence is CSARNSANEKLFF. CDR3 sequence (DNA): TGCAGTGCTAGGAACTCGGCTAATGAAAAACTGTTTTTT.